Below are 27 T cell receptor beta chains sequenced from a single sample in a study of liver allograft versus peripheral blood T cells. Study information: The authors compared T cell receptor repertoires in transplanted livers with those in the peripheral blood of recipients.

TCRdb passed the reads through MiXCR, listing each CDR3 protein once. Here the sample spans 2,000 to 2,500 distinct CDR3 sequences, less than 20% being singletons. Every receptor here comes from a human patient who had a liver transplant. Part of the T cell pool may stem from the graft donor.

This clonotype was found a few times. The chain carries TRBV25-1 and TRBJ2-1, with TRBD2 as a possible D gene (5 bases). Trimming took 1 base from V and 7 from J, leaving 14 bases between them. From germline, CDR1 is MGHDK and CDR2 SYGVNS. The CDR3 loop spans 15 amino acids. For the CDR3, the DNA is TGTGCCAGCAGTGAATCTGTGGACTGGGGAAATGAGCAGTTCTTC. Residues: CASSESVDWGNEQFF.

This clonotype was detected only a few times. The gene calls are TRBV11-3 and TRBJ1-1, with D unclear. Per germline, CDR1 SGHNT and CDR2 YENEEA. V lost 3 bases, J lost 4 bases, and 9 bases lay in between. The CDR3 covers 13 residues. CDR3 protein: CASSFIYGTEAFF. CDR3 sequence (DNA): TGTGCCAGCAGCTTTATTTATGGCACTGAAGCTTTCTTT.

This clonotype is labeled as medium-sized (0.01 to 0.1%). V gene TRBV6-6 combines with J gene TRBJ1-3, with TRBD1 as a possible D gene (5 bases). This CDR3 comprises 16 residues. V shed 0 bases and J shed 1 base, with 10 bases lying between them. Germline V gene sequence: CDR1 MNHNY, CDR2 SVGAGI (reference sequence). The chain's CDR3 is CASSYSFRASGNTIYF. The CDR3 coding sequence is TGTGCCAGCAGTTACTCGTTCAGGGCGTCTGGAAACACCATATATTTT.

This clonotype ranks as large. J is TRBJ2-7 and V is TRBV10-3, with 8 nucleotides matching TRBD1. CDR3 length: 15 residues. Trimming removed 3 bases from V and 5 bases from J; junction bases left unmatched: 9. Per germline, CDR1 ENHRY and CDR2 SYGVKD. CDR3 sequence: CAISDPQGAGDEQYF. The CDR3 bases are TGTGCCATCAGTGATCCCCAGGGGGCAGGGGACGAGCAGTACTTC.

This clonotype qualifies as medium-sized. The V call is TRBV7-9, the J call TRBJ1-2; D is ambiguous. In germline, CDR1 is SEHNR, CDR2 FQNEAQ (reference sequence). Trimming shortened V by 0 bases and J by 8 bases, and 10 bases separated the two germline ends. The CDR3 is 13 amino acids. The CDR3 spells CASSLAGIEGYTF. In DNA, the CDR3 is TGTGCCAGCAGCTTAGCAGGTATCGAGGGCTACACCTTC.

By its share, this clonotype is medium-sized. This chain connects TRBV6-2 or TRBV6-3 to TRBJ1-2, with unresolved D. This CDR3 is 12 amino acids long. Trimming stripped 8 bases from V and 2 bases from J, with 9 bases between. Germline CDR1 reads MNHEY; CDR2 reads SVGEGT. The CDR3, as DNA: TGTGCCAGCCTGACAAAGAACTATGGCTACACCTTC. Translated: CASLTKNYGYTF.

This clonotype is labeled medium-sized. An end of the junction does not agree with germline; a read error may underlie this. The V and J genes are TRBV6-1 and TRBJ1-2; 9 nucleotides align to TRBD1. There are 13 residues in the CDR3. Per the germline V gene, CDR1 is MNHNS and CDR2 is SASEGT. CDR3 coding DNA: TGTGCCAGCAGGGAAGGGACAGGGAAAGGCTACACCTTC. Translation gives CASREGTGKGYTF.

The chain links TRBV12-5 to TRBJ1-1; 8 nucleotides line up with TRBD1. Germline CDR1 reads LGHNT; CDR2 reads FRNRAP. Trimming took 3 bases from V and 3 from J; bases not matched to a gene: 3. This CDR3 comprises 14 residues. The CDR3 sequence: CASGFQGAYTEAFF. The CDR3 nucleotides are TGTGCTAGTGGTTTCCAGGGGGCGTACACTGAAGCTTTCTTT.

This clonotype is deemed medium-sized (0.01 to 0.1%). V gene TRBV6-6 combines with J gene TRBJ1-3; the D gene is possibly TRBD1 (6 bases). CDR3 length: 16 amino acids. V lost 4 bases to trimming and J lost 0 bases, with 13 bases between them. Germline values: CDR1 MNHNY, CDR2 SVGAGI (reference sequence). Written as DNA, the CDR3 is TGTGCCAGCAGTTCGACAGGTTACTACTCTGGAAACACCATATATTTT. It codes for CASSSTGYYSGNTIYF.

This clonotype is medium-sized (0.01 to 0.1%) within its sample. The rearrangement uses TRBV6-5 and TRBJ1-1, with D possibly being TRBD1 (6 bases). The CDR3 has 13 residues. V was cut by 8 bases and J by 4 bases, with 14 bases left in between. Germline V gene lookup returns CDR1 MNHEY and CDR2 SVGAGI. The CDR3 nucleotides are TGTGCCAGCGCGGGGGGGGCAGGCACTGAAGCTTTCTTT. This codes for CASAGGAGTEAFF.

In the case of this clonotype: Since a much larger clone is just one base distant, this may be a read error. The V gene is TRBV6-2 or TRBV6-3, the J gene TRBJ1-1, with D possibly matching TRBD1 (6 bases). Germline assignment: CDR1 MNHEY and CDR2 SVGEGT. Trimming took 5 bases from V and 10 from J, leaving 11 bases between them. The CDR3 sequence is 11 residues long. The CDR3 loop is CASSTGNRAFF. CDR3 DNA sequence: TGTGCCAGCAGTACAGGGAATAGAGCTTTCTTT.

This rearrangement joins TRBV20-1 to TRBJ2-7; D is undetermined. Germline CDR1 and CDR2: DFQATT and SNEGSKA (reference sequence). The CDR3 consists of 14 residues. V was shortened by 6 bases and J by 4 bases, with 19 bases between the two germline ends. The CDR3 sequence: CSAKTRTNNYEQYF. As DNA, the CDR3 is TGCAGTGCCAAGACCCGGACGAACAATTACGAGCAGTACTTC.

This clonotype is labeled medium-sized (0.01 to 0.1%). The chain combines TRBV5-6 with TRBJ1-3; D is unresolved. Per the germline V gene, CDR1 is SGHDT and CDR2 is YYEEEE. Trimming took 0 bases from V and 0 from J, leaving 10 bases between them. The CDR3 has 16 amino acids. The CDR3 DNA follows: TGTGCCAGCAGCTTGGCCGCGCGGTTCTCTGGAAACACCATATATTTT. Protein product: CASSLAARFSGNTIYF.

In this sample, this clonotype is medium-sized. The V gene is TRBV29-1, the J gene TRBJ2-7; the D is unclear. The CDR3 has 11 residues. Germline V lookup: CDR1 SQVTM, CDR2 ANQGSEA. Trimming shortened V by 0 bases and J by 5 bases, and 5 bases separated the two germline ends. DNA of the CDR3: TGCAGCGTTGAAGACCGGGACGAGCAGTACTTC. As protein: CSVEDRDEQYF.

Note on this clonotype: A single base is all that separates this from a far larger clone, so a read error is likely. This CDR3 is CVSSYAPDRMNSPLHF. In DNA form, the CDR3 reads TGTGTCAGCAGTTATGCACCGGACAGAATGAATTCACCCCTCCACTTT. The V and J genes are TRBV6-6 and TRBJ1-6; a possible D gene is TRBD1 (6 bases). Per the germline V gene, CDR1 is MNHNY and CDR2 is SVGAGI (reference sequence). The CDR3 spans 16 residues.

The V and J genes are TRBV7-3 and TRBJ1-2, with D possibly being TRBD1 (6 bases). Per germline, CDR1 SGHTA and CDR2 FQGTGA. V dropped 5 bases and J dropped 6 bases, with 16 bases sitting between them. This CDR3 contains 14 residues. CDR3 DNA sequence: TGTGCCAGCAGCCCCCGGGACAATATCAATGGCTACACCTTC. Translated: CASSPRDNINGYTF. The full variable domain, its missing parts supplied by reference TRBV7-3 and TRBJ1-2, is GAGVSQTPSNKVTEKGKYVELRCDPISGHTALYWYRQSLGQGPEFLIYFQGTGAADDSGLPNDRFFAVRPEGSVSTLKIQRTERGDSAVYLCASSPRDNINGYTFGSGTRLTVV.

In its sample, this clonotype ranks as medium-sized. This CDR3 is CASSYSGASRYEQYF. Here the CDR3 DNA reads TGTGCCAGCAGTTACTCGGGGGCTAGCCGGTACGAGCAGTACTTC. This rearrangement joins TRBV6-2 or TRBV6-3 to TRBJ2-7, with D possibly being TRBD1 (6 bases). CDR1 is MNHEY and CDR2 is SVGEGT in the germline V gene. This CDR3 comprises 15 residues. Between the trimmed V and J ends, which lost 0 bases and 4 bases, there was a span of 13 bases.

This clonotype counts as medium-sized. The chain joins TRBV27 to TRBJ1-1; no clear D gene. The CDR3 covers 14 residues. The V end was cut by 8 bases, the J end by 3 bases, with 16 bases between. Germline V CDR1 and CDR2: MNHEY, SMNVEV (reference sequence). CDR3 sequence: CASQYGPGDTEAFF. The CDR3, as DNA: TGTGCCAGCCAATATGGCCCCGGGGACACTGAAGCTTTCTTT.

Remarks on this clonotype: This may come from a read error, since a much larger clone is one base off. This chain joins TRBV6-2 or TRBV6-3 and TRBJ2-1; D assignment may be TRBD1 or TRBD2 (6 bases each). Trimming removed 2 bases at V and 7 bases at J, with 27 bases between. Germline lookup yields CDR1 MNHEY and CDR2 SVGEGT. The CDR3 length is 19 residues. The CDR3 sequence is CASSYGSNHGPGAGNEQFF. The CDR3 nucleotides read TGTGCCAGCAGTTACGGTAGCAATCACGGGCCGGGGGCCGGGAATGAGCAGTTCTTC.

This clonotype ranks as medium-sized. This chain joins TRBV25-1 and TRBJ1-1; no definite D call. Germline V lookup: CDR1 MGHDK, CDR2 SYGVNS. Trimming cost V 6 bases and J 3 bases, with 8 bases left between them. The CDR3 runs 12 residues. The CDR3 loop reads CASRGFDTEAFF. CDR3 DNA sequence: TGTGCCAGCAGGGGTTTTGACACTGAAGCTTTCTTT.

The DNA of the CDR3 is TGTGCCAGCATTACAGGGACCGGGGAGCTGTTTTTT. It is translated as CASITGTGELFF. This chain connects TRBV6-5 to TRBJ2-2, with D possibly TRBD1 on 6 matching bases. Trimming left V 7 bases short and J 5 bases short, with 8 bases between. Germline CDR1 MNHEY, CDR2 SVGAGI. This CDR3 is 12 amino acids long.

This clonotype is judged medium-sized. The chain is built from TRBV20-1 and TRBJ1-1; D not resolved. The CDR3 covers 16 residues. The V and J ends lost 0 bases and 2 bases respectively, with 16 bases between them. The germline CDR1 and CDR2 sequences are DFQATT and SNEGSKA (reference sequence). CDR3 region: CSARDLAQPLNTEAFF. In DNA form, the CDR3 reads TGCAGTGCTAGAGATCTTGCCCAGCCCCTTAACACTGAAGCTTTCTTT.

The J gene is TRBJ2-1, the V gene TRBV4-1, with 8 positions matching TRBD2. The V and J ends lost 6 bases and 7 bases, in that order; junction bases with no gene match: 8. The CDR3 runs 14 residues. Germline V lookup: CDR1 MGHRA, CDR2 YSYEKL. The CDR3 DNA reads as TGCGCCAGCAGACCTCCGGGACTAGGTAATGAGCAGTTCTTC. This codes for CASRPPGLGNEQFF.

In this sample, this clonotype is medium-sized (0.01 to 0.1%). The chain has TRBV29-1 and TRBJ1-1; 7 bases line up with TRBD1. Germline-derived CDR1 and CDR2 are SQVTM and ANQGSEA. J was trimmed by 5 bases and V by 5 bases; bases with no gene match: 5. The CDR3 totals 12 residues. In nucleotides, the CDR3 is TGCAGCGTTTTGACAGGGCGGACTGAAGCTTTCTTT. It codes for CSVLTGRTEAFF.

This clonotype showed up just once. The chain's CDR3 is CASSRGQNTEAFF. Here the CDR3 DNA reads TGTGCCAGCAGTAGGGGACAGAACACTGAAGCTTTCTTT. This chain uses TRBV6-2 or TRBV6-3 with TRBJ1-1; TRBD1 might be the D (6 bases). V lost 5 bases to trimming and J lost 1 base, with 8 bases between them. Germline CDR1 is MNHEY and CDR2 is SVGEGT. The CDR3 totals 13 residues.

The V and J genes are TRBV18 and TRBJ2-5; D assignment may be TRBD1 or TRBD2 (6 bases each). The V gene's germline CDR1 is KGHSH and CDR2 LQKENI. V dropped 3 bases and J dropped 5 bases, with 16 bases sitting between them. CDR3 length: 15 residues. The DNA for the CDR3 is TGTGCCAGCTCACCCGGGACTTCGGGGGCGGAGACCCAGTACTTC. It encodes CASSPGTSGAETQYF.

This clonotype qualifies as medium-sized (0.01 to 0.1%). At one end the junction does not follow the germline gene, possibly because of a read error. The J gene is TRBJ1-2, the V gene TRBV10-3; D is perhaps TRBD1 (6 bases). This CDR3 has 15 amino acids. Per the germline V gene, CDR1 is ENHRY and CDR2 is SYGVKD. The DNA for the CDR3 is TGCGCCAGCAGTCCCCAGGGGATAGGGACCTATGGCTACACCTTC. Its translation: CASSPQGIGTYGYTF.